A selection of T cell receptor beta chains follows, all from one sample in a study of blood T cells in healthy people across ages. TCRdb ran MiXCR on the 5' RACE reads and lists one entry per CDR3 protein. The table records some 690,000 distinct CDR3 sequences, 22% of them present only once. Sequenced sample: blood. The receptors stem from an older man in good health. CDR3s include the opening cysteine and the closing phenylalanine or tryptophan. A D gene is named only where the DNA matches it firmly. Expanded clones get a size class; other rows say once, few or many, or leave the size out.

>.|.|TRBJ2-7|TRBV6-5
CASSDRDGPYEQYF
TGTGCCAGCAGTGACCGGGACGGACCCTACGAGCAGTACTTC
>.|few|TRBJ1-3|TRBV11-2
CASSLADDSGNTIYF
TGTGCCAGCAGCTTGGCGGATGACTCTGGAAACACCATATATTTT
>.|.|TRBJ2-5|TRBV6-5
CASSYRGLQGETQYF
TGTGCCAGCAGTTACAGAGGACTGCAGGGGGAGACCCAGTACTTC
>.|few|TRBJ2-3|TRBV20-1
CSDGDSTDTQYF
TGCAGTGATGGGGATTCCACAGATACGCAGTATTTT
>.|few|TRBJ1-4|TRBV6-5
CASSYSSIGRVVLFF
TGTGCCAGCAGTTACTCGAGTATTGGCAGGGTGGTCCTGTTTTTT
>TRBD1|.|TRBJ2-1|TRBV11-2
CASSFVGQGHNEQFF
TGTGCCAGCAGCTTTGTGGGACAGGGCCACAATGAGCAGTTCTTC
>.|few|TRBJ2-3|TRBV18
CASSPSLTDTQYF
TGTGCCAGCTCACCTTCTCTCACAGATACGCAGTATTTT
>TRBD2|few|TRBJ2-7|TRBV19
CASSIAGGDYEQYF
TGTGCCAGTAGTATTGCCGGGGGGGACTACGAGCAGTACTTC
>TRBD1|once|TRBJ1-6|TRBV7-2
CASSLRDRGGGPPLHF
TGTGCCAGCAGCTTAAGGGACAGGGGGGGAGGGCCACCCCTCCACTTT
>.|.|TRBJ2-6|TRBV5-1
CASSLAETRNGAGANVLTF
TGCGCCAGCAGCTTGGCTGAGACACGGAACGGGGCTGGGGCCAACGTCCTGACTTTC
>.|.|TRBJ2-5|TRBV7-2
CASSLMGDKETQYF
TGTGCCAGCAGCTTAATGGGAGACAAGGAGACCCAGTACTTC
>TRBD1|.|TRBJ1-5|TRBV6-5
CASSYSSTGGSSNQPQHF
TGTGCCAGCAGTTACTCCTCTACAGGGGGTAGTAGCAATCAGCCCCAGCATTTT
>.|.|TRBJ1-2|TRBV29-1
CSAVWWDSGYTF
TGCAGCGCCGTCTGGTGGGACTCTGGCTACACCTTC
>.|few|TRBJ2-3|TRBV12-3/TRBV12-4
CASSVRRTVPLKDTQYF
TGTGCCAGCAGCGTTCGACGGACAGTACCTCTCAAAGATACGCAGTATTTT
>TRBD1|few|TRBJ1-5|TRBV28
CASIVGQGLSNQPQHF
TGTGCCAGCATCGTGGGACAGGGTCTTAGCAATCAGCCCCAGCATTTT
>TRBD2|few|TRBJ2-1|TRBV20-1
CSASGTGGPSYNEQFF
TGCAGTGCAAGCGGGACGGGAGGGCCGTCCTACAATGAGCAGTTCTTC
>TRBD1|few|TRBJ1-5|TRBV5-6
CASSLRDSYTNQPQHF
TGTGCCAGCAGCCTCCGGGACAGCTACACAAATCAGCCCCAGCATTTT
>.|few|TRBJ2-4|TRBV19
CASRTGSENIQYF
TGTGCCAGCCGAACAGGGAGCGAAAACATTCAGTACTTC
>TRBD1|.|TRBJ2-5|TRBV7-8
CASSLVSNNRGEAQYF
TGTGCCAGCAGCTTAGTTTCCAATAACAGGGGAGAGGCCCAGTACTTC
>.|many|TRBJ2-4|TRBV5-6
CASSLWGAKNIQYF
TGTGCCAGCAGCTTGTGGGGAGCCAAAAACATTCAGTACTTC
>TRBD2|.|TRBJ2-1|TRBV6-1
CASSTLAGVEQFF
TGTGCCAGCAGTACCCTAGCGGGAGTTGAGCAGTTCTTC
>.|few|TRBJ2-3|TRBV20-1
CSAPPGDRQYF
TGCAGTGCTCCACCGGGAGATAGGCAGTATTTT
>.|.|TRBJ1-5|TRBV11-1
CASSLHPGLPQHF
TGTGCCAGCAGCCTGCACCCGGGTCTGCCCCAGCATTTT
>TRBD2|.|TRBJ2-7|TRBV28
CASSEHGTSGAYEQYF
TGTGCCAGCAGCGAACACGGGACTAGCGGGGCCTACGAGCAGTACTTC
>TRBD2|.|TRBJ2-7|TRBV7-9
CASSFGTSGDYDQYF
TGTGCCAGCAGCTTCGGGACTAGCGGGGATTACGACCAGTACTTC
>TRBD1|few|TRBJ1-2|TRBV18
CASSPTGQGESGYTF
TGTGCCAGCTCACCAACGGGACAGGGGGAAAGTGGCTACACCTTC
>TRBD1|few|TRBJ2-7|TRBV12-3/TRBV12-4
CASSLQGALEQYF
TGTGCCAGCAGTTTACAGGGGGCGCTGGAGCAGTACTTC
>.|few|TRBJ2-3|TRBV6-2/TRBV6-3
CASTLGGFTDTQYF
TGTGCCAGCACCCTGGGCGGTTTCACAGATACGCAGTATTTT
>.|.|TRBJ2-5|TRBV29-1
CSVDGQQTGTQYF
TGCAGCGTTGACGGGCAGCAAACGGGGACCCAGTACTTC
>TRBD1|many|TRBJ1-2|TRBV6-5
CASTEQGYGYTF
TGTGCCAGCACGGAACAGGGGTATGGCTACACCTTC
>.|few|TRBJ2-5|TRBV20-1
CSANNRNLYQETQYF
TGCAGTGCAAACAACCGGAATCTGTACCAAGAGACCCAGTACTTC
>.|few|TRBJ2-1|TRBV7-2
CASSSQRKNYNEQFF
TGTGCCAGCAGCTCACAGCGAAAAAACTACAATGAGCAGTTCTTC
>.|few|TRBJ2-3|TRBV10-3
CAISDGGLTNTRYF
TGTGCCATCAGTGACGGCGGCCTCACGAATACGCGGTATTTT
>TRBD1|.|TRBJ2-7|TRBV19
CASSGTGRSEQYF
TGTGCCAGTAGTGGGACAGGTAGGAGCGAGCAGTACTTC
>TRBD2|few|TRBJ2-1|TRBV24-1
CATSPALLGRKAGSLYNEQLF
TGTGCCACCAGCCCGGCCCTCCTGGGGAGAAAAGCGGGGTCTCTCTACAATGAGCAGCTCTTC
>.|once|TRBJ1-4|TRBV12-3/TRBV12-4
CASSLVQGSEKLFF
TGTGCCAGCAGTTTAGTGCAGGGGAGTGAAAAACTGTTTTTT
>.|once|TRBJ2-2|TRBV27
CASSLQGITGELFF
TGTGCCAGCAGTTTACAGGGGATCACCGGGGAGCTGTTTTTT
>.|few|TRBJ1-2|TRBV19
CASELYTQGSHGYTF
TGTGCCAGTGAGCTGTACACACAGGGAAGCCATGGCTACACCTTC
>TRBD2|.|TRBJ2-1|TRBV6-5
CASSYSGLAGGNEQFF
TGTGCCAGCAGTTACTCAGGACTAGCGGGGGGAAATGAGCAGTTCTTC
>.|.|TRBJ2-3|TRBV12-3/TRBV12-4
CASSTRQARGDTQYF
TGTGCCAGCAGTACCCGACAGGCGAGAGGAGATACGCAGTATTTT
>.|.|TRBJ2-4|TRBV12-3/TRBV12-4
CASRDTGTHQYF
TGTGCCAGCAGAGACACCGGGACACATCAGTACTTC
>.|.|TRBJ2-3|TRBV20-1
CSARRGTSTDTQYF
TGCAGTGCTAGGAGGGGCACTAGCACAGATACGCAGTATTTT
>.|few|TRBJ1-1|TRBV12-3/TRBV12-4
CASSFGGAAEAFF
TGTGCCAGCAGTTTTGGTGGGGCCGCTGAAGCTTTCTTT
>.|few|TRBJ2-5|TRBV7-9
CASSLLVWETQYF
TGTGCCAGCAGCTTATTGGTATGGGAGACCCAGTACTTC
>.|few|TRBJ2-3|TRBV20-1
CSARDNGGPSTDTQYF
TGCAGTGCTAGAGATAACGGGGGCCCAAGCACAGATACGCAGTATTTT
>.|.|TRBJ2-3|TRBV20-1
CSARDGVTSTDTQYF
TGCAGTGCTAGAGATGGGGTCACTAGCACAGATACGCAGTATTTT
>.|.|TRBJ1-5|TRBV28
CATKQSNQPQHF
TGTGCCACCAAACAGAGCAATCAGCCCCAGCATTTT
>.|.|TRBJ2-3|TRBV5-1
CASSLDGSRPDTQYF
TGCGCCAGCAGCTTGGATGGGAGTCGGCCAGATACGCAGTATTTT
>TRBD2|.|TRBJ2-1|TRBV20-1
CSAREGASGTPLAREQFF
TGCAGTGCTAGAGAGGGGGCTAGCGGGACCCCGTTAGCGCGTGAGCAGTTCTTC
>.|.|TRBJ1-1|TRBV28
CASNSQSVNTEAFF
TGTGCCAGCAACAGCCAGTCTGTGAACACTGAAGCTTTCTTT
>.|few|TRBJ1-1|TRBV12-3/TRBV12-4
CASSPGPRDTEAFF
TGTGCCAGCAGTCCCGGGCCGAGGGACACTGAAGCTTTCTTT
>TRBD1|.|TRBJ2-5|TRBV7-3
CASSSTGGKETQYF
TGTGCCAGCAGCTCGACAGGGGGCAAAGAGACCCAGTACTTC
>TRBD1|.|TRBJ1-4|TRBV20-1
CSAIPTTGRKLFF
TGCAGTGCTATTCCTACGACAGGGCGGAAACTGTTTTTT